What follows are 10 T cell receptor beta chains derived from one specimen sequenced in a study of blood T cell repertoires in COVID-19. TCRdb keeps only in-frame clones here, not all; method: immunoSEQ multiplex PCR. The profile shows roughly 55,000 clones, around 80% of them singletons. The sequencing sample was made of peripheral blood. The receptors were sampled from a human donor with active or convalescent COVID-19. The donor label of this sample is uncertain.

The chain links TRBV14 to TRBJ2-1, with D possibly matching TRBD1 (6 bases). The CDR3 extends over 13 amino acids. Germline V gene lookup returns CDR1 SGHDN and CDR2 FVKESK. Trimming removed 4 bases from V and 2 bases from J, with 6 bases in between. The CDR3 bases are TGTGCCAGCAGCCGGGACACCTACAATGAGCAGTTCTTC. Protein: CASSRDTYNEQFF.

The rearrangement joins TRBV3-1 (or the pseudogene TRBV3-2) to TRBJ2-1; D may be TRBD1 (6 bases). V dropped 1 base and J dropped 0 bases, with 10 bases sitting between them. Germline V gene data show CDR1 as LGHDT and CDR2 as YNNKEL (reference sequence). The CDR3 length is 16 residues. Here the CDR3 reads CASSQAGQSSYNEQFF. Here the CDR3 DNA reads TGTGCCAGCAGCCAAGCCGGACAGAGCTCCTACAATGAGCAGTTCTTC.

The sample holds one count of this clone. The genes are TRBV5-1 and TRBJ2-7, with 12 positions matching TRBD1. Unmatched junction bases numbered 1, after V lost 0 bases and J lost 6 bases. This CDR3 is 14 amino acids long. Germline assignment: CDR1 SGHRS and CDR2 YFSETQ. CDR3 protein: CASSLVGQGAEQYF. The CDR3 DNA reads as TGCGCCAGCAGCTTGGTGGGACAGGGGGCCGAGCAGTACTTC.

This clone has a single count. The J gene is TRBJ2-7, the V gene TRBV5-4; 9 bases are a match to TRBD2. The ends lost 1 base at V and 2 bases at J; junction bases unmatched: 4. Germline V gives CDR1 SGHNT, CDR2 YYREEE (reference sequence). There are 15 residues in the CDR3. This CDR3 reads CASSLSASGTYEQYF. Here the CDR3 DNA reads TGTGCCAGCAGCTTGTCGGCTAGCGGGACCTACGAGCAGTACTTC.

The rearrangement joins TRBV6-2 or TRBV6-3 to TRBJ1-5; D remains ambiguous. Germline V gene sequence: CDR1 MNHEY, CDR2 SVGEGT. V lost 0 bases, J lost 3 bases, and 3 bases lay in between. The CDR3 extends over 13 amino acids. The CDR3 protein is CASSYSANQPQHF. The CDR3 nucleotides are TGTGCCAGCAGTTACTCGGCCAATCAGCCCCAGCATTTT.

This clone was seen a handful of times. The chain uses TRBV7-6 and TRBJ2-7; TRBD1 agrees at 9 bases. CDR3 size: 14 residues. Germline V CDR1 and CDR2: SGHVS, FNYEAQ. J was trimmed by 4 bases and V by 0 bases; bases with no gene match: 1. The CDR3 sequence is CASSLATGGYEQYF. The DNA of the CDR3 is TGTGCCAGCAGCTTAGCGACAGGGGGGTACGAGCAGTACTTC. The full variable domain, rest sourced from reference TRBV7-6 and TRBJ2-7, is GAGVSQSPRYKVTKRGQDVALRCDPISGHVSLYWYRQALGQGPEFLTYFNYEAQQDKSGLPNDRFSAERPEGSISTLTIQRTEQRDSAMYRCASSLATGGYEQYFGPGTRLTVT.

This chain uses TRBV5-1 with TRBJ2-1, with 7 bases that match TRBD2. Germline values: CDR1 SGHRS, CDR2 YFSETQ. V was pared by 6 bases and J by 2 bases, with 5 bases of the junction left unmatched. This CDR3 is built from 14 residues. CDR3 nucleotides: TGCGCCAGCACGCGGGAGCGCACCTACAATGAGCAGTTCTTC. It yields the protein CASTRERTYNEQFF.

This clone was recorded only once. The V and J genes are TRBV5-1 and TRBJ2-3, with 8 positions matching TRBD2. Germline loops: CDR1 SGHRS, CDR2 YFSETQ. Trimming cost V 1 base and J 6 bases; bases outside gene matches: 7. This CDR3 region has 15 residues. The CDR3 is CASSLLGSGKDTQYF. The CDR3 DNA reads TGCGCCAGCAGCTTGTTAGGTAGCGGGAAGGATACGCAGTATTTT.

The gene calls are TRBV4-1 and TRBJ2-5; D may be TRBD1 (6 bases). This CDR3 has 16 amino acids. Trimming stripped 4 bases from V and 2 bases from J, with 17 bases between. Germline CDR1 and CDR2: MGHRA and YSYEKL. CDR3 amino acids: CASSPLGQAYQETQYF. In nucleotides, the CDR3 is TGCGCCAGCAGCCCCCTGGGACAAGCATATCAAGAGACCCAGTACTTC.

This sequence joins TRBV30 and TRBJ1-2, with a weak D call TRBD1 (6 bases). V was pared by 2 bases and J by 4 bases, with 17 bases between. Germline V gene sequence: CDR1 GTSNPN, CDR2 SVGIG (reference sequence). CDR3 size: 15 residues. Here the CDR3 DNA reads TGTGCCTGGAGTACATTAGGGGGGGCTGCCTATGGCTACACCTTC. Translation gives CAWSTLGGAAYGYTF.